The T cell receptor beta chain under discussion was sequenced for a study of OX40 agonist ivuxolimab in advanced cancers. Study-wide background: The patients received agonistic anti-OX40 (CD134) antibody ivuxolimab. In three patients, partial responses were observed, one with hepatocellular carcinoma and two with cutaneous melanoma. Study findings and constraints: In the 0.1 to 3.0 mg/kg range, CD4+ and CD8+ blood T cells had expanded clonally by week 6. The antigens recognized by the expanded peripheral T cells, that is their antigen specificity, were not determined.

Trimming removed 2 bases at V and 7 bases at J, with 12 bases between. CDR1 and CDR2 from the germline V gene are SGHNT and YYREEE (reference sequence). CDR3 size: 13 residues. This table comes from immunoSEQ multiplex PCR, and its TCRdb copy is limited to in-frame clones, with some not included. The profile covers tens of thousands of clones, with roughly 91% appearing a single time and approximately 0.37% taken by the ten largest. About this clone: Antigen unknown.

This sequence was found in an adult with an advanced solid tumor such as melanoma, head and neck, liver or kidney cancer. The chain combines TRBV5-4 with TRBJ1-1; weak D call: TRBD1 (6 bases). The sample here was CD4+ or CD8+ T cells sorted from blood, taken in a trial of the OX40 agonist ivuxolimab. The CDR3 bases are TGTGCCAGCAGCTTTGACAGGATTGGTGAAGCTTTCTTT. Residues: CASSFDRIGEAFF.